This TCR beta chain was recorded in a study of molecular identifiers for immune sequencing clone quantification. Naive CD8 T cells were sorted, and the gate applied was CD8+CD4-CCR7+CD45RA+. Whole-study results and caveats: Clones exceeding 20 RNA copies carried over 99% of effector molecules but under 1% of naive-cell molecules. Spiked-in Jurkat TCR RNA corresponding to one cell was reported as detectable against 750,000 to 1,000,000 naive cells.

To note about this clonotype: The antigen remains undetermined.

Previously described methods and listed TCR primers were employed for the bulk TCR libraries. MiXCR was run by TCRdb on the PCR reads, yielding one entry per CDR3 protein. The sample lists about 640,000 distinct CDR3 sequences; about 20% were seen once. Germline CDR1 and CDR2: SGHAT and FQNNGV. The CDR3 length is 18 residues. V lost 5 bases to trimming and J lost 3 bases; unmatched junction nucleotides: 19. The chain employs TRBV11-2 and TRBJ2-7, with TRBD1 identical over 7 bases. This receptor was identified in a human donor in good health. Some libraries in this study had Jurkat cell RNA spiked in. Material: naive CD8+ T cells from blood, with Jurkat cell RNA spiked in. Subset here: FACS-sorted CD8+CD4-CCR7+CD45RA+ naive T cells. CDR3 region: CASSRLTHRGPEDYEQYF. The DNA of the CDR3 is TGTGCCAGCAGCCGACTTACCCATAGGGGGCCCGAAGACTACGAGCAGTACTTC.